This TCR beta chain is from a study of vaccination and CD4 T cells after COVID-19. Turning to the study itself: Diagnosis preceded the drawing of post-COVID samples by a median 101 days (range 35 to 161). Post-vaccine sample collection happened at a median of about 72 days after dose two, ranging 14 to 241.

Germline loops: CDR1 SGHAT, CDR2 FQNNGV. The germline V and J ends were trimmed by 4 bases and 3 bases, with 18 bases remaining between them. The CDR3 loop spans 16 amino acids. On this clonotype itself: Antigen specificity is unknown.

Scientists ran DNA taken from cultured CD4+ T cells through the Oncomine TCR Beta short-read assay for sequencing. TCRdb re-called the PCR reads through MiXCR, storing one row per CDR3 protein. The sample carries roughly 13,000 distinct CDR3 sequences, roughly two thirds recorded once. Documented treatment: approximately nine-day PBMC culture with coronavirus spike peptide pools or control peptides (ViraFEST assay). The TCR was taken from a human donor who had recovered from COVID-19. The sample taken for sequencing was CD4+ T cells from blood, cultured in vitro. The chain combines TRBV11-2 with TRBJ1-1; D may be TRBD1 (6 bases). CDR3 sequence: CASSSSQPTGYTEAFF. CDR3 in DNA: TGTGCCAGCAGCTCCTCGCAGCCGACAGGCTACACTGAAGCTTTCTTT.